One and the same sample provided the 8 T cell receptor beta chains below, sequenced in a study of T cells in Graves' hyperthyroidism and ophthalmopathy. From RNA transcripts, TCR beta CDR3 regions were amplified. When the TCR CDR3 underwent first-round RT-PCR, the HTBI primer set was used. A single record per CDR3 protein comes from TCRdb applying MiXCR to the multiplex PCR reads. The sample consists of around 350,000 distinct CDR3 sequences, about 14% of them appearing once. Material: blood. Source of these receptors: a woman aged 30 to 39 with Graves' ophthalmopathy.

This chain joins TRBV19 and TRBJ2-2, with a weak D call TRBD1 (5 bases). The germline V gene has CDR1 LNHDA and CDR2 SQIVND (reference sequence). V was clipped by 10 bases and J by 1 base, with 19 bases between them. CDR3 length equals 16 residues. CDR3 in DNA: TGTGCCACCCGATCAGGGCAGGGATTGAACACCGGGGAGCTGTTTTTT. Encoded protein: CATRSGQGLNTGELFF. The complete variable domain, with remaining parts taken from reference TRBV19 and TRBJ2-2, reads DGGITQSPKYLFRKEGQNVTLSCEQNLNHDAMYWYRQDPGQGLRLIYYSQIVNDFQKGDIAEGYSVSREKKESFPLTVTSAQKNPTAFYLCATRSGQGLNTGELFFGEGSRLTVL.

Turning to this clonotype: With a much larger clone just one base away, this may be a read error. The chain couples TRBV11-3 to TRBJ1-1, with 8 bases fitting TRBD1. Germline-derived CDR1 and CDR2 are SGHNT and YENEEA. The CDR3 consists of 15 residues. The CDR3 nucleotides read TGTGCCGGCAGCCCAGGACAGGGCCTCAACACTGAAGCTTTCTTT. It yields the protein CAGSPGQGLNTEAFF.

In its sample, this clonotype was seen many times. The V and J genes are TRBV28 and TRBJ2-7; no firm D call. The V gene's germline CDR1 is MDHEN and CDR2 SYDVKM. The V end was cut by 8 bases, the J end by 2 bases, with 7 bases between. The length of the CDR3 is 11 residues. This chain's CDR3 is CASAGTYEQYF. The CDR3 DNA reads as TGTGCCAGCGCAGGTACCTACGAGCAGTACTTC.

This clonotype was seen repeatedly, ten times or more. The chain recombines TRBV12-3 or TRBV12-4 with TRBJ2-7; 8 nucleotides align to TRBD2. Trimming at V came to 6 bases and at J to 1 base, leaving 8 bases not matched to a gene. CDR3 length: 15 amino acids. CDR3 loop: CASSRGTRGSYEQYF. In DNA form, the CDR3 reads TGTGCCAGCAGCCGGGGGACTAGGGGTTCCTACGAGCAGTACTTC.

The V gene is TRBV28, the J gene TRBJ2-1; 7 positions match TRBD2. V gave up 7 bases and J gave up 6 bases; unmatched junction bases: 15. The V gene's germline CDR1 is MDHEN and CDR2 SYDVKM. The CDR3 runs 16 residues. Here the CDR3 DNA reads TGTGCCAGCACCCAATTTGGGGAGGGCCCTTTCAATGAGCAGTTCTTC. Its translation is CASTQFGEGPFNEQFF.

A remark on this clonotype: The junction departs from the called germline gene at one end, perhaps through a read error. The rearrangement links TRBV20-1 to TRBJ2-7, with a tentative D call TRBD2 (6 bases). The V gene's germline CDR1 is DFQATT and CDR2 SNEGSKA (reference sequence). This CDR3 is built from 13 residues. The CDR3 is CSVRLTRAYGQYF. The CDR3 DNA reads TGCAGTGTTAGACTGACTAGAGCCTACGGGCAGTACTTC.

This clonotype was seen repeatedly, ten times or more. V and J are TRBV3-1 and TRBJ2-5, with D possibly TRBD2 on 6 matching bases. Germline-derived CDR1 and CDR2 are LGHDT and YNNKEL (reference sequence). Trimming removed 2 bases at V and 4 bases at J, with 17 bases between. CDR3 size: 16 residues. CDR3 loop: CASSQRTIRTRETQYF. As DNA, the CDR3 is TGTGCCAGCAGCCAAAGGACTATTCGAACTCGAGAGACCCAGTACTTC.

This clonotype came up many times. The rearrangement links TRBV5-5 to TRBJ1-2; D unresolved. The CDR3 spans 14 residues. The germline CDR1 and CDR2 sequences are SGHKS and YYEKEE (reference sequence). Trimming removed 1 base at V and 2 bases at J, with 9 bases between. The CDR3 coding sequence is TGTGCCAGCAGCTTGAATCCCGACAACTATGGCTACACCTTC. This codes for CASSLNPDNYGYTF.